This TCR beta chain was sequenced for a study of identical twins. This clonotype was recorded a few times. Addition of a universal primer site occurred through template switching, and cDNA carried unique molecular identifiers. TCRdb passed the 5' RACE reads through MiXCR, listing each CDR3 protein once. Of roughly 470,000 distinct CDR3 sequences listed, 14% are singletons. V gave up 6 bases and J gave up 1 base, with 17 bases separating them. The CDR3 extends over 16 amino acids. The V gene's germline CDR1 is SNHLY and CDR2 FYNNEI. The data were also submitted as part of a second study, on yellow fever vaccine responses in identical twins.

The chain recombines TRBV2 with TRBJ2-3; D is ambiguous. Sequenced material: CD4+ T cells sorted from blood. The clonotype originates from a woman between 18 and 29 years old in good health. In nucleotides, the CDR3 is TGTGCCAGCAGGGGCCAGATCTATGGGGGCACAGATACGCAGTATTTT. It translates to CASRGQIYGGTDTQYF.